This passage covers 22 T cell receptor beta chains from one sample sequenced in a study of T cell responses to AZD1222 COVID-19 vaccine. TCRdb's copy holds only in-frame clones and misses some; the assay was immunoSEQ multiplex PCR. The repertoire holds around 150,000 clones, with approximately 90% as singletons. The sample in question was peripheral blood, obtained on day 0 of AZD1222 vaccination. The receptors derive from an adult in good health.

This sequence joins TRBV6-5 and TRBJ1-3; D may be TRBD1 (6 bases). The CDR3 extends over 15 amino acids. V was cut by 7 bases and J by 4 bases, with 17 bases left in between. CDR1 is MNHEY and CDR2 is SVGAGI in the germline V gene. Written as DNA, the CDR3 is TGTGCCAGCATCCCTCCCCCAGACAGGGGAAACACCATATATTTT. Translation: CASIPPPDRGNTIYF.

The V and J genes are TRBV7-9 and TRBJ1-3; TRBD1 matches at 7 bases. After removal of 1 base from V and 8 bases from J, the junction contained 8 bases not matched to a gene. From germline, CDR1 is SEHNR and CDR2 FQNEAQ (reference sequence). The CDR3 covers 15 residues. CDR3 in DNA: TGTGCCAGCAGCTTAGACGGCGGGCAGGGGGACACCATATATTTT. It yields the protein CASSLDGGQGDTIYF.

The V and J genes are TRBV5-1 and TRBJ2-7; 7 bases line up with TRBD2. The CDR3 is 13 residues long. J gave up 5 bases and V 0 bases, and 2 bases lay outside the gene matches. Germline CDR1 reads SGHRS; CDR2 reads YFSETQ. This CDR3 reads CASSLGLADEQYF. The CDR3 nucleotides are TGCGCCAGCAGCTTGGGGCTAGCGGACGAGCAGTACTTC.

This clone was recorded once. The chain couples TRBV6-5 to TRBJ2-3; no firm D call. Trimming cost V 8 bases and J 1 base, with 16 bases left between them. Germline assignment: CDR1 MNHEY and CDR2 SVGAGI. This CDR3 contains 15 residues. The CDR3 spells CASRSAVSGTDTQYF. The DNA for the CDR3 is TGTGCCAGCCGGTCGGCCGTTTCGGGCACAGATACGCAGTATTTT.

The gene calls are TRBV11-2 and TRBJ2-7; 12 bases map to TRBD2. From germline, CDR1 is SGHAT and CDR2 FQNNGV. V lost 8 bases to trimming and J lost 3 bases; unmatched junction nucleotides: 2. The CDR3 extends over 13 amino acids. CDR3 sequence: CASRTSGNYEQYF. The CDR3 bases are TGTGCCAGCCGGACTAGCGGGAACTACGAGCAGTACTTC.

The rearrangement uses TRBV7-9 and TRBJ2-7; D is perhaps TRBD1 (6 bases). The CDR3 loop spans 11 amino acids. The V and J ends lost 5 bases and 9 bases respectively, with 11 bases between them. The V gene's germline CDR1 is SEHNR and CDR2 FQNEAQ (reference sequence). The CDR3 DNA reads TGTGCCAGCAGCCAGGGGTTGGGGCAGTACTTC. Protein: CASSQGLGQYF.

The chain has TRBV5-6 and TRBJ1-5; TRBD1 aligns across 9 bases. This CDR3 comprises 17 residues. CDR1 is SGHDT, CDR2 YYEEEE, per germline. Losses at the gene ends were 4 bases for V and 3 bases for J; bases not matched to a gene: 11. The CDR3 bases are TGTGCCAGCAGCCGGACCGGGACAGGGAAAGTCAATCAGCCCCAGCATTTT. As protein: CASSRTGTGKVNQPQHF.

The gene calls are TRBV5-1 and TRBJ1-6; TRBD1 matches at 12 bases. The V gene end was trimmed by 0 bases and the J gene end by 8 bases; junction bases not matched to a gene: 3. The CDR3 length is 16 residues. The V gene's germline CDR1 is SGHRS and CDR2 YFSETQ. CDR3 region: CASSLAGQGADSPLHF. CDR3 DNA: TGCGCCAGCAGCTTGGCGGGACAGGGGGCAGATTCACCCCTCCACTTT.

The V call is TRBV4-2, the J call TRBJ1-2; the D is unclear. Trimming removed 0 bases from V and 5 bases from J, with 19 bases in between. The CDR3 loop spans 17 amino acids. Germline V gives CDR1 LGHNA, CDR2 YNFKEQ. The CDR3 spells CASSQEYPAAEGYGYTF. The CDR3 DNA is TGTGCCAGCAGCCAAGAGTATCCGGCAGCTGAGGGATATGGCTACACCTTC.

This clone was seen only a few times. The V call is TRBV24-1, the J call TRBJ2-1; the D gene is possibly TRBD2 (6 bases). V lost 9 bases and J 1 base, leaving 9 bases between the germline ends. The CDR3 contains 13 residues. The germline V gene encodes CDR1 KGHDR and CDR2 SFDVKD. The CDR3 DNA reads as TGTGCCACCGAAGGAGGGTCCTACAATGAGCAGTTCTTC. Its protein is CATEGGSYNEQFF.

The V gene is TRBV7-3, the J gene TRBJ2-5; TRBD2 matches at 7 bases. In germline, CDR1 is SGHTA, CDR2 FQGTGA. V lost 2 bases and J lost 5; bases outside the gene matches: 8. This CDR3 is built from 15 residues. The CDR3 sequence: CASSLGGLNGETQYF. DNA for the CDR3: TGTGCCAGCAGCTTAGGGGGACTAAATGGGGAGACCCAGTACTTC. Full variable domain (remainder filled in from reference TRBV7-3 and TRBJ2-5): GAGVSQTPSNKVTEKGKYVELRCDPISGHTALYWYRQSLGQGPEFLIYFQGTGAADDSGLPNDRFFAVRPEGSVSTLKIQRTERGDSAVYLCASSLGGLNGETQYFGPGTRLLVL.

The chain couples TRBV19 to TRBJ2-1; 9 nucleotides match TRBD2. The germline V gene has CDR1 LNHDA and CDR2 SQIVND (reference sequence). Trimming removed 2 bases from V and 5 bases from J; junction bases left unmatched: 7. This CDR3 comprises 16 residues. Here the CDR3 reads CASSILAGQLHNEQFF. CDR3 coding DNA: TGTGCCAGTAGTATACTAGCGGGACAGCTCCACAATGAGCAGTTCTTC.

This clone occurred a few times. This rearrangement joins TRBV6-4 to TRBJ2-6; 7 bases line up with TRBD2. Losses at the gene ends were 0 bases for V and 1 base for J; bases not matched to a gene: 3. Per germline, CDR1 MRHNA and CDR2 SNTAGT. The CDR3 has 17 amino acids. As DNA, the CDR3 is TGTGCCAGCAGTGACTCCGGGGGAGGGTCTGGGGCCAACGTCCTGACTTTC. Translated: CASSDSGGGSGANVLTF.

This clone has just one count. J is TRBJ1-6 and V is TRBV7-2; tentatively, D is TRBD1 (6 bases). V gave up 5 bases and J gave up 9 bases, with 11 bases separating them. The CDR3 is 13 residues long. Germline CDR1 SGHTA, CDR2 FQGNSA. The DNA for the CDR3 is TGTGCCAGCAGCCGGGAAGGGGGTTCACCCCTCCACTTT. It translates to CASSREGGSPLHF.

J is TRBJ2-7 and V is TRBV7-9; D ambiguous. CDR3 size: 13 residues. Per the germline V gene, CDR1 is SEHNR and CDR2 is FQNEAQ (reference sequence). With 4 bases removed from V and 2 bases from J, the gap between germline ends came to 9 bases. The CDR3 DNA is TGTGCCAGCAGCTCTAGTGGGGCCTACGAGCAGTACTTC. Its translation is CASSSSGAYEQYF.

This clone appeared a few times. The CDR3, as DNA: TGCGCCAGCAGCTTGGATCAGGCCACTGAAGCTTTCTTT. Translated, it gives CASSLDQATEAFF. The V call is TRBV5-1, the J call TRBJ1-1; D is ambiguous. The CDR3 loop spans 13 amino acids. V lost 0 bases to trimming and J lost 4 bases, with 7 bases between them. Germline values: CDR1 SGHRS, CDR2 YFSETQ. Full variable domain (outside the CDR3, taken from reference TRBV5-1 and TRBJ1-1): KAGVTQTPRYLIKTRGQQVTLSCSPISGHRSVSWYQQTPGQGLQFLFEYFSETQRNKGNFPGRFSGRQFSNSRSEMNVSTLELGDSALYLCASSLDQATEAFFGQGTRLTVV.

The chain's CDR3 is CASSLGSPQGTDTQYF. In DNA, the CDR3 is TGTGCCAGCAGCTTGGGGTCCCCACAAGGCACAGATACGCAGTATTTT. V and J are TRBV5-8 and TRBJ2-3; D gene ambiguous. Trimming took 0 bases from V and 1 from J, leaving 12 bases between them. In germline, CDR1 is SGHTS, CDR2 YDEGEE. The CDR3 runs to 16 residues.

The V and J genes are TRBV28 and TRBJ1-5, with D perhaps TRBD1 (5 bases). V lost 8 bases and J 2 bases, leaving 10 bases between the germline ends. The CDR3 is 13 amino acids. In germline, CDR1 is MDHEN, CDR2 SYDVKM. CDR3 region: CASYGGGNQPQHF. The CDR3 nucleotides are TGTGCCAGCTACGGAGGGGGCAATCAGCCCCAGCATTTT.

The chain combines TRBV28 with TRBJ2-1, with 7 bases fitting TRBD2. CDR1 is MDHEN, CDR2 SYDVKM, per germline. CDR3 size: 15 residues. With 8 bases clipped from V and 5 bases from J, the junction kept 12 bases outside the gene matches. DNA of the CDR3: TGTGCCAGCCCCCCTGCGGGAGTTATTGACAATGAGCAGTTCTTC. It yields the protein CASPPAGVIDNEQFF.

The CDR3 DNA reads TGTGCCAGCAGTTCCCCTCCGGAAGGGCCAGAGCAGTACTTC. Protein product: CASSSPPEGPEQYF. V usage is TRBV6-5 and J usage is TRBJ2-7, with D unclear. The CDR3 runs 14 residues. V was cut by 4 bases and J by 7 bases, with 17 bases left in between. Per germline, CDR1 MNHEY and CDR2 SVGAGI.

The J gene is TRBJ2-7, the V gene TRBV2; D may be TRBD1 or TRBD2 (5 bases each). Germline lookup yields CDR1 SNHLY and CDR2 FYNNEI. The CDR3 is made up of 12 amino acids. Trimming removed 4 bases from V and 7 bases from J, with 11 bases in between. The CDR3 sequence: CASSGGTVEQYF. As DNA, the CDR3 is TGTGCCAGCAGTGGAGGGACGGTAGAGCAGTACTTC.

This clone appeared a single time. The chain couples TRBV7-8 to TRBJ2-7; tentative D call: TRBD2 (5 bases). The CDR3 is 16 residues long. The germline V gene encodes CDR1 SGHVS and CDR2 FQNEAQ. V lost 1 base and J 1 base, leaving 14 bases between the germline ends. This CDR3 is CASSLGGPGPSYEQYF. For the CDR3, the DNA is TGTGCCAGCAGCTTAGGCGGGCCTGGGCCGTCCTACGAGCAGTACTTC. The whole variable domain, filled in from reference TRBV7-8 and TRBJ2-7, reads GAGVSQSPRYKVAKRGQDVALRCDPISGHVSLFWYQQALGQGPEFLTYFQNEAQLDKSGLPSDRFFAERPEGSVSTLKIQRTQQEDSAVYLCASSLGGPGPSYEQYFGPGTRLTVT.